Listed below are T cell receptor beta chains from one sample, sequenced in a study of long-term antiretroviral therapy in people with HIV. TCRdb's copy holds only in-frame clones and misses some; the assay was immunoSEQ multiplex PCR. The repertoire includes around 19,000 clones, 90% of them detected once, and 7.5% to 9.5% sits in the top ten. The specimen was unsorted PBMCs, collected 4.4 years before starting antiretroviral therapy. These receptors all come from a woman in her twenties or thirties with HIV. The CDR3 runs from the conserved cysteine through the conserved F or W. A D gene is named only where the DNA matches it firmly. Only some rows state a clone size, as once, few, many or a class for expanded clones.

clone_size	d_call	v_call	j_call	cdr3_aa	cdr3_nt
.	.	TRBV5-8	TRBJ1-5	CASSLEGRGGQPQHF	TGTGCCAGCAGCTTGGAGGGCAGGGGCGGTCAGCCCCAGCATTTT
.	.	TRBV21-1	TRBJ1-5	CARTRTPLNQPQHF	TGTGCCAGGACACGGACACCCCTCAATCAGCCCCAGCATTTT
.	TRBD2	TRBV7-2	TRBJ2-5	CASSLVAAGVETQYF	TGTGCCAGCAGCTTAGTTGCAGCGGGGGTGGAGACCCAGTACTTC
.	.	TRBV6-5	TRBJ1-3	CASSPATYSGNTIYF	TGTGCCAGCAGTCCGGCGACCTACTCTGGAAACACCATATATTTT
.	.	TRBV9	TRBJ1-4	CASTPNAGGHEKLFF	TGTGCCAGCACCCCGAACGCCGGGGGTCATGAAAAACTGTTTTTT
.	.	TRBV27	TRBJ2-2	CASSSLGIVTNTGELFF	TGTGCCAGCAGCTCCTTAGGTATCGTTACGAACACCGGGGAGCTGTTTTTT
.	.	TRBV4-1	TRBJ1-2	CASSQDLYSNYGYTF	TGCGCCAGCAGCCAAGATCTGTACAGTAACTATGGCTACACCTTC
.	.	TRBV30	TRBJ1-5	CAWSVNGNQPQHF	TGTGCCTGGAGTGTAAACGGAAATCAGCCCCAGCATTTT
.	.	TRBV7-2	TRBJ2-7	CASSLIGKNDEQYF	TGTGCCAGCAGCTTAATTGGCAAGAACGACGAGCAGTACTTC
.	.	TRBV25-1	TRBJ1-5	CASSEPDSGQPQHF	TGTGCCAGCAGTGAACCGGACAGCGGTCAGCCCCAGCATTTT
.	TRBD1	TRBV9	TRBJ1-2	CASSGLQGALDGYTF	TGTGCCAGCAGCGGCTTACAGGGGGCATTGGATGGCTACACCTTC
.	.	TRBV30	TRBJ2-5	CAWSGPTPGVVGKETQYF	TGTGCCTGGAGTGGCCCAACTCCTGGGGTAGTTGGAAAAGAGACCCAGTACTTC
.	TRBD1	TRBV5-1	TRBJ1-5	CASSLEGTGSQPQHF	TGCGCCAGCAGCTTGGAGGGGACAGGGAGCCAGCCCCAGCATTTT
.	.	TRBV6-5	TRBJ1-2	CASRPGQIRHGYTF	TGTGCCAGCAGACCAGGACAGATCAGACATGGCTACACCTTC
.	.	TRBV14	TRBJ2-1	CASSLAGAYNEQFF	TGTGCCAGCAGCCTTGCAGGGGCCTACAATGAGCAGTTCTTC
.	.	TRBV19	TRBJ1-2	CASSVRYYGYTF	TGTGCCAGTAGTGTCCGCTACTATGGCTACACCTTC
once	.	TRBV5-1	TRBJ2-1	CASSFGQGGYNEQFF	TGCGCCAGCAGCTTCGGGCAGGGCGGTTACAATGAGCAGTTCTTC
.	TRBD1	TRBV19	TRBJ2-5	CASSTTGGVEETQYF	TGTGCCAGTAGTACGACAGGGGGAGTCGAAGAGACCCAGTACTTC
.	.	TRBV7-2	TRBJ2-2	CASSRTGTRATGELFF	TGTGCCAGCAGCCGGACCGGGACAAGAGCAACCGGGGAGCTGTTTTTT
.	.	TRBV18	TRBJ1-1	CASSPIFRGMNTEAFF	TGTGCCAGCTCACCAATCTTCAGGGGAATGAACACTGAAGCTTTCTTT
few	.	TRBV5-1	TRBJ2-3	CASSSRHSTDTQYF	TGCGCCAGCAGCTCGAGACACAGCACAGATACGCAGTATTTT
.	TRBD1	TRBV18	TRBJ1-1	CASSPQGARNTEAFF	TGTGCCAGCTCACCACAGGGGGCAAGGAACACTGAAGCTTTCTTT
.	.	TRBV27	TRBJ1-3	CASSSALSGNTIYF	TGTGCCAGCAGTTCTGCACTCTCTGGAAACACCATATATTTT
.	TRBD1	TRBV7-7	TRBJ2-5	CASSLGTVETQYF	TGTGCTAGCAGCCTAGGGACAGTAGAGACCCAGTACTTC
.	.	TRBV6-5	TRBJ2-3	CASSYSPEGTDTQYF	TGTGCCAGCAGTTACTCACCGGAAGGCACAGATACGCAGTATTTT
.	.	TRBV10-3	TRBJ2-7	CAISESRGVEQYF	TGTGCCATCAGTGAGTCACGCGGGGTCGAGCAGTACTTC
few	TRBD1	TRBV7-2	TRBJ1-2	CASSRTGTGVYGYTF	TGTGCCAGCAGCCGAACCGGGACAGGCGTTTATGGCTACACCTTC
few	.	TRBV7-9	TRBJ1-1	CASSGQRGSGTEAFF	TGTGCCAGCAGCGGACAACGAGGAAGCGGCACTGAAGCTTTCTTT
.	.	TRBV12-5	TRBJ1-1	CASGLAPAGDTEAFF	TGTGCTAGTGGTTTGGCTCCCGCGGGTGACACTGAAGCTTTCTTT
.	TRBD1	TRBV7-9	TRBJ1-2	CASSPQGFTSPNYGYTF	TGTGCCAGCAGCCCACAGGGGTTCACTTCTCCTAACTATGGCTACACCTTC
.	.	TRBV5-1	TRBJ2-7	CASSFGSGTYEQYF	TGCGCCAGCAGCTTTGGGTCCGGGACCTACGAGCAGTACTTC
.	.	TRBV18	TRBJ2-5	CASSPAGAETQYF	TGTGCCAGCTCACCGGCAGGGGCGGAGACCCAGTACTTC
.	.	TRBV7-9	TRBJ1-1	CASSPHGNTEAFF	TGTGCCAGCAGCCCGCATGGAAACACTGAAGCTTTCTTT
.	.	TRBV7-2	TRBJ2-3	CASSLFVGNTDTQYF	TGTGCCAGCAGCTTGTTCGTGGGAAACACAGATACGCAGTATTTT
.	TRBD1	TRBV5-4	TRBJ1-2	CASSLAGTANYGYTF	TGTGCCAGCAGCTTGGCCGGGACAGCTAACTATGGCTACACCTTC
.	TRBD2	TRBV7-9	TRBJ2-3	CASSLAGGPVDTQYF	TGTGCCAGCAGCCTAGCGGGGGGGCCGGTAGATACGCAGTATTTT
.	.	TRBV27	TRBJ1-1	CASSLAGSAIKNTEAFF	TGTGCCAGCAGTTTAGCAGGTTCGGCAATAAAGAACACTGAAGCTTTCTTT
.	.	TRBV9	TRBJ2-6	CASSVVGDTGANVLTF	TGTGCCAGCAGCGTCGTCGGGGACACTGGGGCCAACGTCCTGACTTTC
.	.	TRBV30	TRBJ2-4	CAWSERLAKNIQYF	TGTGCCTGGAGTGAGCGGCTAGCCAAAAACATTCAGTACTTC
.	TRBD2	TRBV4-3	TRBJ2-1	CASSQELAGGYTSNEQFF	TGCGCCAGCAGCCAAGAATTAGCGGGGGGCTACACCAGCAATGAGCAGTTCTTC
.	.	TRBV7-9	TRBJ2-1	CASSLGANGNEQFF	TGTGCCAGCAGCTTAGGGGCCAACGGGAATGAGCAGTTCTTC
.	.	TRBV9	TRBJ1-2	CASSSTLNYGYTF	TGTGCCAGCAGCTCTACACTCAACTATGGCTACACCTTC
once	TRBD1	TRBV5-4	TRBJ2-1	CASRKGQGIVNEQFF	TGTGCCAGCAGAAAGGGACAGGGGATAGTCAATGAGCAGTTCTTC
.	TRBD1	TRBV5-1	TRBJ2-5	CASSSSDRGETQYF	TGCGCCAGCAGCTCGTCCGACAGGGGGGAGACCCAGTACTTC
once	.	TRBV5-1	TRBJ2-7	CASSLDDSLYEQYF	TGCGCCAGCAGCTTGGATGACAGTTTGTACGAGCAGTACTTC
.	TRBD1	TRBV29-1	TRBJ1-1	CSVARTGWTEAFF	TGCAGCGTTGCGCGGACAGGGTGGACTGAAGCTTTCTTT
.	.	TRBV18	TRBJ1-1	CASSLDTTNTEAFF	TGTGCCAGCTCCCTCGATACGACCAACACTGAAGCTTTCTTT
.	.	TRBV29-1	TRBJ2-7	CSVEDLRDGTPDEQYF	TGCAGCGTTGAAGATCTTAGAGACGGGACACCGGACGAGCAGTACTTC